The clone carrying this TCR beta chain was counted only a few times. The antigen is unknown. The source of the sample is a study of T cell repertoires in cytomegalovirus infection. Study-wide background: Public signatures in TCR beta pointed to CMV infection and matching HLA type.

The germline V gene encodes CDR1 SNHLY and CDR2 FYNNEI. Trimming stripped 5 bases from V and 2 bases from J, with 10 bases between. The CDR3 loop spans 13 amino acids. Findings and caveats of the study: Of the TCR beta families, the public ones yielded a cumulative frequency that identified carriers of CMV plus the relevant HLA. Dominating the ex vivo response were HLA-C-restricted CMV-specific TCR beta clonotypes.

TCRdb redid the calling of the reads with MiXCR, one entry per CDR3 protein. The sample shows roughly 600,000 distinct CDR3 sequences, 20% to 30% of them seen only once. The chain uses TRBV2 and TRBJ2-7; D not certain. Sequencing input: CD8+ T cells from PBMCs. This receptor was taken from a human donor in good health (CMV status not recorded). Some clones in this sample may be carry-over from other donors' samples. CDR3 bases: TGTGCCAGCAGTCCCGACGTAACCTACGAGCAGTACGTC. Residues: CASSPDVTYEQYV.